A selection of T cell receptor beta chains follows, all from one sample in a study of control samples from healthy donors and cancer patients. The protocol was immunoSEQ multiplex PCR, while the TCRdb copy is restricted to in-frame clones and leaves out a portion. Here the sample spans fewer than 200,000 clones, around 90% being singletons. The material sequenced was blood. The source of these receptors is a woman aged 30 to 39 in good health. The CDR3 runs from the conserved cysteine through the conserved F or W. Each record gives: J gene, V gene, clone size, D gene, CDR3 DNA, CDR3 protein. A D gene is named only where the DNA matches it firmly. Size is stated for part of the rows, as once, few or many counts, or as a class when the clone is expanded.

j_call: TRBJ1-1
v_call: TRBV7-2
clone_size: once
d_call: -
cdr3_nt: TGTGCCAGCAGCTTATTGACGGTGCTTATGAACACTGAAGCTTTCTTT
cdr3_aa: CASSLLTVLMNTEAFF

j_call: TRBJ1-3
v_call: TRBV19
clone_size: -
d_call: -
cdr3_nt: TGTGCCAGTAGTATCGGTGGGCGCAGCTTCTCTGGAAACACCATATATTTT
cdr3_aa: CASSIGGRSFSGNTIYF

j_call: TRBJ2-3
v_call: TRBV14
clone_size: -
d_call: -
cdr3_nt: TGTGCCAGCAGCCAAGCTCGGGGGGCCACAGATACGCAGTATTTT
cdr3_aa: CASSQARGATDTQYF

j_call: TRBJ2-3
v_call: TRBV5-4
clone_size: medium-sized
d_call: -
cdr3_nt: TGTGCCAGCAGCTCATGGACAGATACAGATACGCAGTATTTT
cdr3_aa: CASSSWTDTDTQYF

j_call: TRBJ1-6
v_call: TRBV6-7
clone_size: -
d_call: -
cdr3_nt: TGTGCCAGCAGTTACTCGTCCCTCCACTTT
cdr3_aa: CASSYSSLHF

j_call: TRBJ2-6
v_call: TRBV6-2/TRBV6-3
clone_size: once
d_call: TRBD2
cdr3_nt: TGTGCCAGCAGTTACTCACCCGACGCGGGGGCTGGGGCCAACGTCCTGACTTTC
cdr3_aa: CASSYSPDAGAGANVLTF

j_call: TRBJ2-7
v_call: TRBV27
clone_size: once
d_call: -
cdr3_nt: TGTGCCAGCAGTATTGCCCAAGGACGGGTTTATTACGAGCAGTACTTC
cdr3_aa: CASSIAQGRVYYEQYF

j_call: TRBJ1-5
v_call: TRBV5-1
clone_size: few
d_call: -
cdr3_nt: TGCGCCAGCAGCTTGGCCGGACAGTATGGTCAGCCCCAGCATTTT
cdr3_aa: CASSLAGQYGQPQHF

j_call: TRBJ1-2
v_call: TRBV7-9
clone_size: -
d_call: -
cdr3_nt: TGTGCCAGCAGCGGTAAAGTTGGCTACACCTTC
cdr3_aa: CASSGKVGYTF

j_call: TRBJ2-3
v_call: TRBV11-2
clone_size: once
d_call: TRBD1
cdr3_nt: TGTGCCAGCAGCTCGAATCAGGGGGTTGTAGCAGATACGCAGTATTTT
cdr3_aa: CASSSNQGVVADTQYF

j_call: TRBJ2-7
v_call: TRBV5-4
clone_size: -
d_call: TRBD2
cdr3_nt: TGTGCCAGCAGCTTGAGTTGGAGGGAGGGTGAGCAGTACTTC
cdr3_aa: CASSLSWREGEQYF

j_call: TRBJ1-4
v_call: TRBV27
clone_size: -
d_call: TRBD1
cdr3_nt: TGTGCCAGCAGTTTGACAGGGGGGCATAATGAAAAACTGTTTTTT
cdr3_aa: CASSLTGGHNEKLFF